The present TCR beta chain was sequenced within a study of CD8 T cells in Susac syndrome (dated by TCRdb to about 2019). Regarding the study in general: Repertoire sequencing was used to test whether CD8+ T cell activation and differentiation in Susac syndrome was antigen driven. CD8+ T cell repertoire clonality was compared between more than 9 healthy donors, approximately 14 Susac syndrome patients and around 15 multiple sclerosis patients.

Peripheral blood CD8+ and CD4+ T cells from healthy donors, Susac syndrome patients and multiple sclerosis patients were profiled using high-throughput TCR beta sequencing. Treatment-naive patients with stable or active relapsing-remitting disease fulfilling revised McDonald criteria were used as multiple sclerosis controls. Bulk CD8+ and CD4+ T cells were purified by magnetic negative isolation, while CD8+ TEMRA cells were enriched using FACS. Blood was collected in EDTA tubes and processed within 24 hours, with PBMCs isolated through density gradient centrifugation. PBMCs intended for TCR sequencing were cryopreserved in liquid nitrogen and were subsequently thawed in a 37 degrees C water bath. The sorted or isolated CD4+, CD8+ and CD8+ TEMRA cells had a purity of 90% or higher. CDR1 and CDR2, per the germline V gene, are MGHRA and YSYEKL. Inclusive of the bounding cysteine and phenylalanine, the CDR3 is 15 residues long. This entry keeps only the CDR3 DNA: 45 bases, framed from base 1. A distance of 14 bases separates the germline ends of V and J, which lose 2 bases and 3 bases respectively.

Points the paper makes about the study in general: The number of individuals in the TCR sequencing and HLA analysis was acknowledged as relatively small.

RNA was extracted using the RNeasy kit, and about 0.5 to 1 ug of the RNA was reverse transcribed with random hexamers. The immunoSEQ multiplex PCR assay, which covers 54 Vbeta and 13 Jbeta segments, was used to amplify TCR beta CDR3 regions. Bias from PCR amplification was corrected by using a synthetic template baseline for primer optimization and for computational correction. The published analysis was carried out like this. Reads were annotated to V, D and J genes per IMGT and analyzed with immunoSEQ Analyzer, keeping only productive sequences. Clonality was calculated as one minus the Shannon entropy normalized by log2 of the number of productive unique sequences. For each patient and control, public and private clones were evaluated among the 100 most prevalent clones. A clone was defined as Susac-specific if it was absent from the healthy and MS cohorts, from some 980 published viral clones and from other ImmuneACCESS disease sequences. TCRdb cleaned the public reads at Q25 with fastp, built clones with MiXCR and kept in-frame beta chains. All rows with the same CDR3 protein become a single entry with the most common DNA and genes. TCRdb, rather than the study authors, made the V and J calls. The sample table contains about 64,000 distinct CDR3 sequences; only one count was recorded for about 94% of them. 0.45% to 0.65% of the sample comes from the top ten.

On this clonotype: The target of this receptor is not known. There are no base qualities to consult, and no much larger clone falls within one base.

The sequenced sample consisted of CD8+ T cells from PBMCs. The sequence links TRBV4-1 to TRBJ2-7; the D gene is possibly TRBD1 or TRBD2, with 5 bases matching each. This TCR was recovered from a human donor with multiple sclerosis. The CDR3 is CASSQQSGTLYEQYF. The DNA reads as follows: TGCGCCAGCAGCCAACAATCCGGGACCCTCTACGAGCAGTACTTC.